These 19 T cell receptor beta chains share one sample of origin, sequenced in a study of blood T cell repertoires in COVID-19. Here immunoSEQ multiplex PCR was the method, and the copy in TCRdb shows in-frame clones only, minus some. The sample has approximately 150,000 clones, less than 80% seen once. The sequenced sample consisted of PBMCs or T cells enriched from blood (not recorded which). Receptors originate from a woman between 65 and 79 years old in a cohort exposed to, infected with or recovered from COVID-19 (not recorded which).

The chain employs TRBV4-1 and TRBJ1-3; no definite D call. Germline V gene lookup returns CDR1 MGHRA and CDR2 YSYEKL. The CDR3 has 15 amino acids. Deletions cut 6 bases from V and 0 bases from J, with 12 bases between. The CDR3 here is CASSQDGSSGNTIYF. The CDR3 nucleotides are TGCGCCAGCAGTCAGGACGGGAGCTCTGGAAACACCATATATTTT.

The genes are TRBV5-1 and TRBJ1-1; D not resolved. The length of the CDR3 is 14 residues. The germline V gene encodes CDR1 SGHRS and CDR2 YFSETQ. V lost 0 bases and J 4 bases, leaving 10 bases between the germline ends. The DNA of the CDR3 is TGCGCCAGCAGCTTGGACCGGGTGGGCACTGAAGCTTTCTTT. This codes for CASSLDRVGTEAFF.

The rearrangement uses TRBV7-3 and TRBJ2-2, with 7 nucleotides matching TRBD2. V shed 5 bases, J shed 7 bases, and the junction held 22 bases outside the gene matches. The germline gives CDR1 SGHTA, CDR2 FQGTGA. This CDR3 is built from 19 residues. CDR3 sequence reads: CASSEQGLEVGFSVGELFF. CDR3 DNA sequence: TGTGCCAGCAGCGAGCAAGGACTAGAAGTTGGGTTCAGCGTCGGGGAGCTGTTTTTT.

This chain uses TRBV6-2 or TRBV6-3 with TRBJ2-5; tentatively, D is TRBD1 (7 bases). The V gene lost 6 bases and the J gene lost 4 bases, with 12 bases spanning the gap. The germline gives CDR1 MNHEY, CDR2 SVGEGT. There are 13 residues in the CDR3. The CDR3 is CASSKQGGETQYF. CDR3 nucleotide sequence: TGTGCCAGCAGCAAGCAGGGGGGAGAGACCCAGTACTTC.

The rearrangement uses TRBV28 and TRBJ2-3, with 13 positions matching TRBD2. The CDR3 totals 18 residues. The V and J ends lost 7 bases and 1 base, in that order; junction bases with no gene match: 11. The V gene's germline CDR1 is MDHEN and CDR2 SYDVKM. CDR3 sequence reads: CASITGTGLAGGTDTQYF. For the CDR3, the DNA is TGTGCCAGCATAACCGGGACAGGACTAGCGGGAGGCACAGATACGCAGTATTTT. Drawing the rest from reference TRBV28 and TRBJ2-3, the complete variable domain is DVKVTQSSRYLVKRTGEKVFLECVQDMDHENMFWYRQDPGLGLRLIYFSYDVKMKEKGDIPEGYSVSREKKERFSLILESASTNQTSMYLCASITGTGLAGGTDTQYFGPGTRLTVL.

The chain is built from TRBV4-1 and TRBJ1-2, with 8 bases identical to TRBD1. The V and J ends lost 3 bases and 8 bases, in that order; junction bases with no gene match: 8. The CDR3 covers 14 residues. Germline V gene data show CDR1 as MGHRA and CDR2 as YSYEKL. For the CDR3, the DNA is TGCGCCAGCAGCCACCCGGGACAGGTGGACGGCTACACCTTC. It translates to CASSHPGQVDGYTF.

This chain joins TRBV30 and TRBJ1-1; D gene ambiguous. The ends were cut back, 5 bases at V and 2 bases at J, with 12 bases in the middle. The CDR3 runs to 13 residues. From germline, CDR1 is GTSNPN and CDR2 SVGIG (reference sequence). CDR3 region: CAWSKTPNTEAFF. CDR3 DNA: TGTGCCTGGTCTAAGACTCCAAACACTGAAGCTTTCTTT.

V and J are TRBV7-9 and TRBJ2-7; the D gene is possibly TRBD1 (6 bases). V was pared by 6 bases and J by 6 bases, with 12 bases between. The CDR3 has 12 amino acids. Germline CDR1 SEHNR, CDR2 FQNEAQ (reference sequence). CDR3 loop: CASSSGHAEQYF. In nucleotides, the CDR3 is TGTGCCAGCAGTTCGGGACATGCCGAGCAGTACTTC.

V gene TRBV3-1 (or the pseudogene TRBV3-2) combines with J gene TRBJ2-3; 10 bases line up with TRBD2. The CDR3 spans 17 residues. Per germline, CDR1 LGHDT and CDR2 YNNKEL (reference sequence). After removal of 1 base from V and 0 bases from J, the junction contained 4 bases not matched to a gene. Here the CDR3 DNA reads TGTGCCAGCAGCCAAGCATCTAGCGGGAGTAGCACAGATACGCAGTATTTT. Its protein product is CASSQASSGSSTDTQYF.

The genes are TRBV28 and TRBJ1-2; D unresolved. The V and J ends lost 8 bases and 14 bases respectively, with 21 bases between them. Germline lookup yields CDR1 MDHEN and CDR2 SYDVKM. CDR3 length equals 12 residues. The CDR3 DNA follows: TGTGCCAGCTCGTCCCCGGACGGGGTCTTAACCTTC. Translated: CASSSPDGVLTF.

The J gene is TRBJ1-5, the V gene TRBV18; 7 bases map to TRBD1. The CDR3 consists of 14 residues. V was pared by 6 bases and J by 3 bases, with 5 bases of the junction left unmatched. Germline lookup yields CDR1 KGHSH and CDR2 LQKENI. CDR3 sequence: CASSPGQANQPQHF. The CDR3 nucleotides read TGTGCCAGCTCGCCTGGACAGGCCAATCAGCCCCAGCATTTT.

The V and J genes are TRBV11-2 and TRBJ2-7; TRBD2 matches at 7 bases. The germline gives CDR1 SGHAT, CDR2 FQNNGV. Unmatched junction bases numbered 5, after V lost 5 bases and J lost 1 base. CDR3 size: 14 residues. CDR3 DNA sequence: TGTGCCAGCAGCAGGACTAGTCCTTCCTACGAGCAGTACTTC. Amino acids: CASSRTSPSYEQYF. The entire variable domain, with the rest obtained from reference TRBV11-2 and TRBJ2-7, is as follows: EAGVAQSPRYKIIEKRQSVAFWCNPISGHATLYWYQQILGQGPKLLIQFQNNGVVDDSQLPKDRFSAERLKGVDSTLKIQPAKLEDSAVYLCASSRTSPSYEQYFGPGTRLTVT.

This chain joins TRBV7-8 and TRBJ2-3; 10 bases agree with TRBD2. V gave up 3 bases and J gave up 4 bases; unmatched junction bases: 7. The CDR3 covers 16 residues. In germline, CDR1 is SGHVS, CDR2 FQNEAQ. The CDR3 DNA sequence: TGTGCCAGCAGCTTCAGAGCGGGAGGGCCGGCAGATACGCAGTATTTT. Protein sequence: CASSFRAGGPADTQYF.

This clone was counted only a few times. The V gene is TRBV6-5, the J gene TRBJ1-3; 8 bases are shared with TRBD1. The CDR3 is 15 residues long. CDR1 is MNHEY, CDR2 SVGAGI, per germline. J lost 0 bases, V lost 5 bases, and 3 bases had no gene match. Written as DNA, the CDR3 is TGTGCCAGCAGTAAGACAGGGGACTCTGGAAACACCATATATTTT. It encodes CASSKTGDSGNTIYF.

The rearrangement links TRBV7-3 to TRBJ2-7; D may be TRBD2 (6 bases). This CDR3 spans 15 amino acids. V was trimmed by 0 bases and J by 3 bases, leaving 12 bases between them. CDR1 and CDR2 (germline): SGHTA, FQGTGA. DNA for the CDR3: TGTGCCAGCAGCTTAACGAAGGGACTTAACTACGAGCAGTACTTC. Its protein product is CASSLTKGLNYEQYF.

CDR3 coding DNA: TGTGCCAGCTCACCATTTGTTGCCAGGGGTCCCCCGAATGAAAAACTGTTTTTT. Translated, it gives CASSPFVARGPPNEKLFF. The rearrangement joins TRBV18 to TRBJ1-4; maybe TRBD1 (6 bases). V was trimmed by 2 bases and J by 5 bases, leaving 21 bases between them. The germline V gene encodes CDR1 KGHSH and CDR2 LQKENI. The CDR3 runs to 18 residues.

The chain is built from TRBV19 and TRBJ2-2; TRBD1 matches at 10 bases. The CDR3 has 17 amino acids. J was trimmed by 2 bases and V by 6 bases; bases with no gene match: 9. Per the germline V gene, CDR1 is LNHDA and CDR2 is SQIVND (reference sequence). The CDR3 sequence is CASRTSRTGGNTGELFF. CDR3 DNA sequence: TGTGCCAGTAGAACTTCCCGGACAGGGGGAAACACCGGGGAGCTGTTTTTT. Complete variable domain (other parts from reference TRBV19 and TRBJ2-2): DGGITQSPKYLFRKEGQNVTLSCEQNLNHDAMYWYRQDPGQGLRLIYYSQIVNDFQKGDIAEGYSVSREKKESFPLTVTSAQKNPTAFYLCASRTSRTGGNTGELFFGEGSRLTVL.

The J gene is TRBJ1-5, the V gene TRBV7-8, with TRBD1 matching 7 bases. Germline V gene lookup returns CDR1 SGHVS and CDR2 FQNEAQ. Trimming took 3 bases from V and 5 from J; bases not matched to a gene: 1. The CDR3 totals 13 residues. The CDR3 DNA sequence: TGTGCCAGCAGCTTTACAGGGGATCAGCCCCAGCATTTT. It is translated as CASSFTGDQPQHF.

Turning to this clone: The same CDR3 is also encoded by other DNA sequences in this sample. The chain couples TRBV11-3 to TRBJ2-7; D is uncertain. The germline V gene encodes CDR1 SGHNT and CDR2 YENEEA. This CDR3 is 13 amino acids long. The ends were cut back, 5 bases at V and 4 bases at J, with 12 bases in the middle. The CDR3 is CASSPRSSYEQYF. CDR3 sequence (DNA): TGTGCCAGCAGCCCCCGGTCTTCGTACGAGCAGTACTTC.